The rows below give T cell receptor beta chains drawn from one sample of a study of sequential checkpoint blockade in melanoma. Libraries were prepared by immunoSEQ multiplex PCR; TCRdb keeps only in-frame clonotypes and omits some of them. Here the sample spans some 9,400 clones, around 66% being singletons. The sequencing here drew on CD8+ T cells sorted from blood (inferred from file names), taken from a patient given nivolumab and ipilimumab in sequence. These receptors were collected from a human donor with melanoma. Each CDR3 is given without its conserved first and last residue. The D gene is left open where the match is weak. Expanded clones get a size class; other rows say once, few or many, or leave the size out.

TRBV2	TRBD2	-	TRBJ2-7	ASSEALLAGDAYEQY
TRBV6-1	-	few	TRBJ1-2	ASSSVGGSYGYT
TRBV28	TRBD1	-	TRBJ2-2	ASTPRRRDRVTGELF
TRBV4-3	TRBD1	few	TRBJ2-5	ASSQEGTVWETQY
TRBV10-3	-	few	TRBJ1-1	AISEERTVNTEAF
TRBV6-5	TRBD1	once	TRBJ2-7	ASSPVAGGNEQY
TRBV7-6	-	-	TRBJ2-7	ASSWGSGEEEQY
TRBV5-6	TRBD1	-	TRBJ2-2	ASSLDFRQGMNTGELF
TRBV4-1	-	-	TRBJ2-1	ASRQRASSYNEQF
TRBV19	-	-	TRBJ1-2	AASTSGIYGYT
TRBV5-4	-	-	TRBJ2-3	ASSFGETDTQY
TRBV6-5	-	few	TRBJ2-7	ASSQQAEYEQY
TRBV6-4	TRBD1	-	TRBJ1-6	ASTIEGAGNSPLH
TRBV5-1	TRBD1	few	TRBJ1-4	ASSPEGTGKLNEKLF
TRBV4-3	-	-	TRBJ2-1	ASSWGEPRTTGEQF
TRBV30	TRBD1	-	TRBJ2-3	AWEPGTDSTDTQY
TRBV7-9	-	-	TRBJ2-5	ASSYTPGEGVETQY
TRBV14	TRBD2	-	TRBJ2-1	ASSQAPSGLAGGNEQF
TRBV6-5	-	-	TRBJ1-2	ASSQLTGNYGYT
TRBV19	TRBD2	once	TRBJ2-7	ASSTSGTNEQY
TRBV6-1	TRBD1	-	TRBJ1-4	ASSEAAGTGEKLF
TRBV7-9	-	-	TRBJ1-1	ASSLDRVGAF
TRBV10-2	-	few	TRBJ1-4	ASSASLDFGKLF
TRBV15	-	-	TRBJ2-1	ATSGGGFNEQF
TRBV7-6	TRBD2	once	TRBJ2-5	ASSLSDRGVIETQY
TRBV6-5	-	-	TRBJ2-1	ASSLDSLNEQF
TRBV4-1	-	-	TRBJ2-1	ASSQEGRYNEQF
TRBV27	TRBD2	-	TRBJ2-3	ASSSRTSGRTDTQY
TRBV30	TRBD1	-	TRBJ2-3	AWSAGSGGAEDTQY
TRBV19	TRBD2	-	TRBJ2-3	ASSLAGGTDTQY
TRBV5-6	-	-	TRBJ2-2	ASSLVQGLNTGELF
TRBV19	-	once	TRBJ2-1	ASRLGQGYYNEQF
TRBV27	-	few	TRBJ1-2	ASSLIYGEENYGYT
TRBV27	-	-	TRBJ1-1	ASSLGPNTEAF
TRBV7-9	TRBD1	-	TRBJ2-5	ASSYRGGETQY
TRBV6-5	-	-	TRBJ1-5	ASSYSVDPSNQPQH
TRBV11-2	TRBD1	few	TRBJ1-1	ASSTRDRGFEAF
TRBV5-6	TRBD1	-	TRBJ1-6	ASGLWDRGNSPLH
TRBV27	TRBD2	-	TRBJ2-3	ASRSGSITDTQY
TRBV7-8	TRBD1	-	TRBJ2-6	ASSFPDRISGANVLT
TRBV27	TRBD2	-	TRBJ2-3	ASSFLAGGPDTQY
TRBV7-9	-	-	TRBJ2-5	ASSPRTGTETQY
TRBV4-1	-	-	TRBJ1-6	ASSQDGQRNSPLH
TRBV7-2	TRBD2	-	TRBJ2-1	ASIVTSGGIRDEQF
TRBV4-1	-	-	TRBJ2-7	ASSQDRGKRDEQY
TRBV19	-	-	TRBJ2-7	ASSFGNEQY
TRBV20-1	-	-	TRBJ2-7	SAPIGYEQY
TRBV9	TRBD2	-	TRBJ2-2	ASSPGLAGANTGELF
TRBV7-6	-	once	TRBJ1-4	ASSPFGGREKLF
TRBV5-4	TRBD2	once	TRBJ2-1	ASSSDWTSGPNNEQF
TRBV7-9	-	few	TRBJ2-7	ASSPKSEYEQY
TRBV19	-	once	TRBJ2-1	ASSIVAGFYNEQF
TRBV4-1	-	-	TRBJ2-2	ASSQWDTPNTGELF
TRBV10-3	-	-	TRBJ2-7	ASRPGGQDYEQY